The sample holds many counts of the clone carrying this TCR beta chain. RNA transcripts provided the source from which TCR beta CDR3 regions were amplified. HTBI primers were used for first-round RT-PCR of the TCR CDR3. MiXCR, run by TCRdb on the multiplex PCR reads, gives a single entry per CDR3 protein. The sample holds 300,000 to 400,000 distinct CDR3 sequences, 21% seen once. The data were obtained in a study of T cells in Graves' hyperthyroidism and ophthalmopathy. Hyperthyroidism of Graves' type that showed no ophthalmopathy progression within 18 months was stable. PBMCs came from 7.5 to 10 ml fresh peripheral blood. The CDR3 runs to 17 residues. J was trimmed by 1 base and V by 6 bases; bases with no gene match: 6. Germline V CDR1 and CDR2: MNHNS, SASEGT.

The receptor was isolated from a woman between 50 and 59 years old with Graves' hyperthyroidism. The sequencing input was blood. V usage is TRBV6-1 and J usage is TRBJ2-4, with TRBD2 matching 13 bases. The CDR3 DNA sequence: TGTGCCAGCAGGGAACTAGCGGGGGGGACGGCCAAAAACATTCAGTACTTC. It codes for CASRELAGGTAKNIQYF.